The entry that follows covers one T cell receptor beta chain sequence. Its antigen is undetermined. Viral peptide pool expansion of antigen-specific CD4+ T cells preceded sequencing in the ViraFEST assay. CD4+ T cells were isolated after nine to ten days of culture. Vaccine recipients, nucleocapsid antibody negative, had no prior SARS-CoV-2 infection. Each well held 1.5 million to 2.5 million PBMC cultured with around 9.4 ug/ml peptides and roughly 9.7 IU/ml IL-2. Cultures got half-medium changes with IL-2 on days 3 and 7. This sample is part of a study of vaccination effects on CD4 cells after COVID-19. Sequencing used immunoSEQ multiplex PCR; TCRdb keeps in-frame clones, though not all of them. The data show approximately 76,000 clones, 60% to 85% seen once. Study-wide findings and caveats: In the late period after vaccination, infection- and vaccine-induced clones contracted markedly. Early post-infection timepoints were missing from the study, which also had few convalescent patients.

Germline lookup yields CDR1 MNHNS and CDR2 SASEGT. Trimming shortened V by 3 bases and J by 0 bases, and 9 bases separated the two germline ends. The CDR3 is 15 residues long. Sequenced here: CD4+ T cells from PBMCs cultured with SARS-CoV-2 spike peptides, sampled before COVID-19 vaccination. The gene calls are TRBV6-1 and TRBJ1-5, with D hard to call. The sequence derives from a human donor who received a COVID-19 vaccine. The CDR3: CASSDSLYSNQPQHF. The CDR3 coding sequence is TGTGCCAGCAGTGACAGCCTGTATAGCAATCAGCCCCAGCATTTT.